The subject of this entry is one TCR beta chain. The CDR3 spans 17 residues. J gave up 0 bases and V 6 bases, and 11 bases lay outside the gene matches. CDR1 is SEHNR and CDR2 is FQNEAQ in the germline V gene (reference sequence). This sample stems from a study of tumor-infiltrating lymphocytes in localized non-small cell lung cancer. Profiled with immunoSEQ multiplex PCR; TCRdb holds only in-frame clones, not every one. The sample carries 9,000 to 10,000 clones, 60% to 80% recorded once. This rearrangement joins TRBV7-9 to TRBJ2-1; TRBD1 matches 7 bases. Sample: lung tumor tissue. This receptor was obtained from a human donor with non-small cell lung cancer. This CDR3 is CASRSPSTGTSYNEQFF. The CDR3 DNA is TGTGCCAGCAGATCGCCCTCGACAGGGACCTCCTACAATGAGCAGTTCTTC.